These 30 T cell receptor beta chains were sequenced from one sample in a study of T cell responses to AZD1222 COVID-19 vaccine (dated by TCRdb to 2020 to 2022). Preparation of the library involved the immunoSEQ multiplex PCR assay. The immuneACCESS repertoire file appears here via TCRdb, limited to in-frame rearrangements. These files lack a portion of the clones; in checked studies, under half of the deficit traces to unresolved V genes, and the cause of the others is not known. This sample gives 180,000 or so clones in total; just under 90% of them show up just once. Roughly 4% of the sample lies in the top ten. Sample time point, as interpreted from the label and publication: about 28 days (+/-7) after the second vaccine dose. The treatment or condition label, read with the paper, signifies: meningococcal conjugate vaccine given as trial control. Sequenced material: peripheral blood, taken 28 days after the second dose of the MenACWY control vaccine. All receptors derive from an adult who received the MenACWY meningococcal vaccine as a control.

The gene calls are TRBV7-2 and TRBJ2-4; D is undetermined. Germline V lookup: CDR1 SGHTA, CDR2 FQGNSA. Trimming pared 2 bases from V and 0 bases from J, leaving 11 bases between. CDR3 length: 16 amino acids. Here the CDR3 reads CASSLLGPQAKNIQYF. The CDR3, as DNA: TGTGCCAGCAGCTTATTGGGCCCCCAAGCCAAAAACATTCAGTACTTC.

The chain combines TRBV4-1 with TRBJ2-7; 8 nucleotides align to TRBD2. Trimming took 3 bases from V and 3 from J; bases not matched to a gene: 10. There are 16 residues in the CDR3. Germline CDR1 reads MGHRA; CDR2 reads YSYEKL. CDR3 sequence (DNA): TGCGCCAGCAGCCATTCGGGGGGGGCCGCCTACTACGAGCAGTACTTC. Residues: CASSHSGGAAYYEQYF.

The chain couples TRBV24-1 to TRBJ2-2; possibly TRBD1 for D (5 bases). Between the trimmed V and J ends, which lost 1 base and 5 bases, there was a span of 13 bases. There are 16 residues in the CDR3. From germline, CDR1 is KGHDR and CDR2 SFDVKD. CDR3 sequence (DNA): TGTGCCACCAGTGATTTCGGGCAGGGTTCTACCGGGGAGCTGTTTTTT. It specifies CATSDFGQGSTGELFF.

The rearrangement uses TRBV10-3 and TRBJ2-3, with 12 nucleotides matching TRBD2. The CDR3 runs 15 residues. The germline V gene has CDR1 ENHRY and CDR2 SYGVKD. The V and J ends lost 7 bases and 2 bases, in that order; junction bases with no gene match: 4. In DNA, the CDR3 is TGTGCCATCATGACTAGCGGGGGCCTCACAGATACGCAGTATTTT. Amino acid sequence: CAIMTSGGLTDTQYF.

The chain employs TRBV5-1 and TRBJ2-3; the D is unclear. Trimming took 1 base from V and 0 from J, leaving 6 bases between them. CDR3 length: 14 amino acids. CDR1 SGHRS and CDR2 YFSETQ come from the germline V gene. CDR3 DNA: TGCGCCAGCAGCTTGCACCCTAGCACAGATACGCAGTATTTT. Protein: CASSLHPSTDTQYF.

The chain uses TRBV7-2 and TRBJ2-2, with D possibly matching TRBD1 (6 bases). CDR3 size: 15 residues. The V end lost 1 base, the J end lost 4 bases, and 10 bases lay between the germline ends. The germline CDR1 and CDR2 sequences are SGHTA and FQGNSA. The CDR3 loop reads CASSLEGHSTGELFF. The CDR3 coding sequence is TGTGCCAGCAGCTTAGAGGGACACTCCACCGGGGAGCTGTTTTTT.

The gene calls are TRBV28 and TRBJ1-1, with TRBD1 matching 9 bases. Trimming removed 6 bases from V and 5 bases from J; junction bases left unmatched: 10. The CDR3 consists of 15 residues. From germline, CDR1 is MDHEN and CDR2 SYDVKM. The CDR3 coding sequence is TGTGCCAGCAGCTCCGGGACAGGGAGGCGGACTGAAGCTTTCTTT. This gives the protein CASSSGTGRRTEAFF.

This clone turned up a few times. The J gene is TRBJ2-4, the V gene TRBV7-9, with 8 nucleotides matching TRBD1. V was clipped by 3 bases and J by 8 bases; unmatched bases: 6. This CDR3 has 14 residues. CDR1 and CDR2 from the germline V gene are SEHNR and FQNEAQ (reference sequence). The CDR3 nucleotides are TGTGCCAGCAGCTTGGACAGGGCGGGACACATTCAGTACTTC. Translated: CASSLDRAGHIQYF.

The chain recombines TRBV30 with TRBJ1-2; the D gene is possibly TRBD1 (6 bases). The ends were cut back, 3 bases at V and 8 bases at J, with 13 bases in the middle. Germline-derived CDR1 and CDR2 are GTSNPN and SVGIG (reference sequence). The CDR3 is 12 residues long. The CDR3: CAWSTGTGGYTF. DNA of the CDR3: TGTGCCTGGAGCACAGGGACGGGCGGCTACACCTTC.

V usage is TRBV10-3 and J usage is TRBJ2-7; D assignment may be TRBD1 or TRBD2 (5 bases each). This CDR3 comprises 14 residues. V was pared by 2 bases and J by 3 bases, with 11 bases between. Germline V gene lookup returns CDR1 ENHRY and CDR2 SYGVKD. CDR3 region: CAISEGTLRYEQYF. CDR3 sequence (DNA): TGTGCCATCAGTGAGGGGACCCTGCGCTACGAGCAGTACTTC.

This clone was picked up a small number of times. The chain uses TRBV7-8 and TRBJ2-2; 8 nucleotides align to TRBD1. This CDR3 is 14 amino acids long. The germline CDR1 and CDR2 sequences are SGHVS and FQNEAQ. With V trimmed by 7 bases and J by 4 bases, 5 bases remained unmatched. The CDR3 protein is CASKAGGSTGELFF. For the CDR3, the DNA is TGTGCCAGCAAGGCAGGGGGCAGCACCGGGGAGCTGTTTTTT.

The table lists this clone with a count of one. The chain joins TRBV27 to TRBJ1-1, with unresolved D. CDR3 length equals 15 residues. Germline CDR1 reads MNHEY; CDR2 reads SMNVEV (reference sequence). The ends were cut back, 2 bases at V and 4 bases at J, with 14 bases in the middle. CDR3 sequence reads: CASSLLPDGATEAFF. The CDR3 nucleotides read TGTGCCAGCAGTTTACTACCGGACGGAGCCACTGAAGCTTTCTTT.

The chain is built from TRBV2 and TRBJ2-2; TRBD2 might be the D (5 bases). Trimming cost V 6 bases and J 6 bases, with 11 bases left between them. Germline V gene sequence: CDR1 SNHLY, CDR2 FYNNEI. There are 13 residues in the CDR3. The CDR3 reads CASSNSVSGELFF. The CDR3 region has the DNA TGTGCCAGCAGCAATAGCGTGTCCGGGGAGCTGTTTTTT.

The V gene is TRBV7-9, the J gene TRBJ2-1; the match to TRBD2 covers 13 bases. V dropped 3 bases and J dropped 7; count of bases not matched to a gene: 6. Looked up from germline, CDR1 is SEHNR and CDR2 is FQNEAQ (reference sequence). This CDR3 has 16 amino acids. The CDR3 spells CASSFGLAGVANEQFF. CDR3 DNA: TGTGCCAGCAGCTTCGGACTAGCGGGAGTAGCAAATGAGCAGTTCTTC. Using reference TRBV7-9 and TRBJ2-1 for the parts outside the CDR3, the full variable domain is DTGVSQNPRHKITKRGQNVTFRCDPISEHNRLYWYRQTLGQGPEFLTYFQNEAQLEKSRLLSDRFSAERPKGSFSTLEIQRTEQGDSAMYLCASSFGLAGVANEQFFGPGTRLTVL.

V gene TRBV5-1 combines with J gene TRBJ2-5; 7 nucleotides line up with TRBD1. Per germline, CDR1 SGHRS and CDR2 YFSETQ. The CDR3 loop spans 14 amino acids. Trimming at V came to 1 base and at J to 4 bases, leaving 4 bases not matched to a gene. The CDR3 here is CASSLWDSGETQYF. The CDR3 DNA reads TGCGCCAGCAGCTTGTGGGACAGCGGAGAGACCCAGTACTTC.

J is TRBJ2-7 and V is TRBV19; 9 bases fit TRBD2. This CDR3 has 15 amino acids. V shed 5 bases, J shed 5 bases, and the junction held 10 bases outside the gene matches. Germline values: CDR1 LNHDA, CDR2 SQIVND (reference sequence). CDR3 sequence reads: CASSDKLAGRDEQYF. The CDR3 nucleotides are TGTGCCAGTAGTGATAAACTAGCGGGCAGGGACGAGCAGTACTTC.

This clone was seen a single time. The chain joins TRBV11-2 to TRBJ2-7, with 7 bases identical to TRBD2. Germline CDR1 and CDR2: SGHAT and FQNNGV. There are 14 residues in the CDR3. Unmatched junction bases numbered 7, after V lost 5 bases and J lost 3 bases. The CDR3 region has the DNA TGTGCCAGCAGCCGAGCGGGGCCCGTCTACGAGCAGTACTTC. Protein: CASSRAGPVYEQYF.

The chain couples TRBV18 to TRBJ1-6; 8 positions match TRBD1. Germline V gene lookup returns CDR1 KGHSH and CDR2 LQKENI. The CDR3 sequence is 16 residues long. V gave up 2 bases and J gave up 7 bases; unmatched junction bases: 7. The CDR3: CASSPNSGGLNSPLHF. CDR3 bases: TGTGCCAGCTCACCAAATTCAGGGGGCTTGAATTCACCCCTCCACTTT.

The chain combines TRBV7-9 with TRBJ2-2; D call uncertain. V was shortened by 1 base and J by 6 bases, with 6 bases between the two germline ends. The CDR3 sequence is 13 residues long. The V gene's germline CDR1 is SEHNR and CDR2 FQNEAQ (reference sequence). CDR3: CASSLGRAGELFF. The CDR3 DNA follows: TGTGCCAGCAGCTTAGGTCGGGCCGGGGAGCTGTTTTTT.

The chain links TRBV25-1 to TRBJ2-1; D call uncertain. Germline assignment: CDR1 MGHDK and CDR2 SYGVNS. V dropped 6 bases and J dropped 3 bases, with 3 bases sitting between them. CDR3 length equals 11 residues. The CDR3 sequence is CASSNYNEQFF. In nucleotides, the CDR3 is TGTGCCAGCAGCAACTACAATGAGCAGTTCTTC.

The chain has TRBV3-1 (or the pseudogene TRBV3-2) and TRBJ1-4, with D perhaps matching TRBD1 (5 bases). From germline, CDR1 is LGHDT and CDR2 YNNKEL (reference sequence). Trimming removed 4 bases from V and 8 bases from J, with 17 bases in between. There are 15 residues in the CDR3. CDR3 coding DNA: TGTGCCAGCAGCCCCCAGGGACCTCCCTTCGAAAAACTGTTTTTT. Amino acid sequence: CASSPQGPPFEKLFF.

The chain employs TRBV28 and TRBJ1-2; the match to TRBD1 covers 10 bases. The J segment lost 7 bases and the V segment lost 5 bases, leaving 7 bases of the junction unmatched. This CDR3 contains 14 residues. CDR1 and CDR2 (germline): MDHEN, SYDVKM. The CDR3 loop reads CASSQRQGASGYTF. Written as DNA, the CDR3 is TGTGCCAGCAGTCAGAGACAGGGGGCGAGTGGCTACACCTTC.

This clone was counted a single time. The rearrangement joins TRBV1 to TRBJ1-6. TRBV1 is flagged as a pseudogene. The CDR3 length is 19 residues. The CDR3 region is CTSSQRRGREFVDNSPLHF. In DNA form, the CDR3 reads TGCACCAGCAGCCAGAGGAGAGGGAGGGAGTTCGTGGATAACTCACCCCTCCACTTT.

This clone came up once. The rearrangement links TRBV5-4 to TRBJ2-1; the D is unclear. The CDR3 totals 15 residues. V lost 0 bases, J lost 0 bases, and 7 bases lay in between. The germline V gene has CDR1 SGHNT and CDR2 YYREEE (reference sequence). The CDR3 DNA reads TGTGCCAGCAGCTTGGATCGGGCCTCCTACAATGAGCAGTTCTTC. As protein: CASSLDRASYNEQFF.

The rearrangement joins TRBV6-5 to TRBJ1-1; 7 bases fit TRBD1. After removal of 5 bases from V and 11 bases from J, the junction contained 14 bases not matched to a gene. Germline CDR1 is MNHEY and CDR2 is SVGAGI. This CDR3 has 14 amino acids. The CDR3 coding sequence is TGTGCCAGCAGTATCGGGACAGTCCTCAGGGGGGCTTTCTTT. Amino acid sequence: CASSIGTVLRGAFF.

CDR3: CAISESGTSSEQFF. The CDR3 bases are TGTGCCATCAGTGAGTCAGGGACTAGCAGTGAGCAGTTCTTC. V is TRBV10-3 and J is TRBJ2-1; 9 bases line up with TRBD2. This CDR3 comprises 14 residues. After removal of 0 bases from V and 9 bases from J, the junction contained 3 bases not matched to a gene. CDR1 is ENHRY, CDR2 SYGVKD, per germline.

This chain uses TRBV28 with TRBJ1-1; D ambiguous. CDR1 is MDHEN, CDR2 SYDVKM, per germline. With 4 bases removed from V and 8 bases from J, the gap between germline ends came to 17 bases. CDR3 length: 14 amino acids. CDR3 nucleotide sequence: TGTGCCAGCAGTTCCCGTCTGGTAGGAGGCGAAGCTTTCTTT. Translated: CASSSRLVGGEAFF.

The rearrangement uses TRBV7-3 and TRBJ2-1; 9 nucleotides agree with TRBD2. The CDR3 contains 15 residues. The V gene's germline CDR1 is SGHTA and CDR2 FQGTGA. With 3 bases clipped from V and 5 bases from J, the junction kept 5 bases outside the gene matches. The CDR3 DNA follows: TGTGCCAGCAGCTTTGGCGGGAGGGCCAACAATGAGCAGTTCTTC. This encodes CASSFGGRANNEQFF.

This sequence joins TRBV30 and TRBJ2-4, with D hard to call. Germline lookup yields CDR1 GTSNPN and CDR2 SVGIG (reference sequence). This CDR3 region has 12 residues. Trimming cost V 1 base and J 8 bases, with 9 bases left between them. The chain's CDR3 is CAWSGRGDIQYF. The DNA of the CDR3 is TGTGCCTGGAGTGGAAGAGGAGACATTCAGTACTTC.

This chain connects TRBV28 to TRBJ2-7; D perhaps matches TRBD2 (5 bases). Germline V gene data show CDR1 as MDHEN and CDR2 as SYDVKM. The CDR3 loop spans 14 amino acids. Trimming took 10 bases from V and 0 from J, leaving 16 bases between them. CDR3 sequence (DNA): TGTGCCACGTTGAGTGGGGAGAGCTCCTACGAGCAGTACTTC. Translating gives CATLSGESSYEQYF.